This record concerns one TCR beta chain sequence. The data originate from a study of blood T cell repertoires in COVID-19. Produced via immunoSEQ multiplex PCR; TCRdb's table is partial and in-frame only. The sample lists fewer than 200,000 clones; around 81% were seen once. V was pared by 8 bases and J by 1 base, with 12 bases of the junction left unmatched. The CDR3 spans 18 residues. CDR1 and CDR2 from the germline V gene are SNHLY and FYNNEI. J is TRBJ2-1 and V is TRBV2; 12 nucleotides match TRBD2. This sequence was found in a woman of 80 years or more with COVID-19, enrolled during active disease. The sequenced sample was peripheral blood. CDR3 nucleotides: TGTGCCAGCCTAAATACCGGGACTAGCGGGTGGTCCTACAATGAGCAGTTCTTC. Amino acid sequence: CASLNTGTSGWSYNEQFF.